This paragraph covers one T cell receptor beta chain sequence. This entry is derived from a study of blood T cell repertoires in COVID-19. About the study: Acute and convalescent COVID-19 specimens originated in the United States, Italy and Spain. Nucleic acid was either cDNA or gDNA, and it came from T cells, B-cell-depleted T cells, or PBMCs.

Authors' data handling: The assay estimated nucleated cells by amplifying reference gene primers. This table comes from immunoSEQ multiplex PCR, and its TCRdb copy is limited to in-frame clones, with some not included. Clone size and V and J calls were adopted from that table, with D and trimming inferred from the DNA. The data contain roughly 130,000 clones, about 80% of them seen just once; the ten biggest clones take up 16%. Germline V gene lookup returns CDR1 SGHVS and CDR2 FNYEAQ. V was clipped by 8 bases and J by 0 bases, with 8 bases between them. There are 13 residues in the CDR3. The rearrangement links TRBV7-6 to TRBJ1-3; D is undetermined. This clonotype was sampled from a woman aged 45-60 years with acute or convalescent COVID-19. Sequencing was carried out using peripheral blood. CDR3 coding DNA: TGTGCCAGCCGGGAGAGCTCTGGAAACACCATATATTTT. Amino acid sequence: CASRESSGNTIYF.